The clone carrying this T cell receptor (beta chain) was seen ten or more times. Its matching antigen is unknown. Germline V gene lookup returns CDR1 SEHNR and CDR2 FQNEAQ (reference sequence). The CDR3 extends over 14 amino acids. Trimming shortened V by 7 bases and J by 2 bases, and 15 bases separated the two germline ends. The data stem from a study of CD8+CD57+ T cells in acquired aplastic anemia. The template used for profiling TCR beta VDJ and CDR3 was genomic DNA. TCRdb reprocessed the reads via MiXCR and lists one record per CDR3 protein. The repertoire holds approximately 200,000 distinct CDR3 sequences, with over 55% as singletons. Whole-study results and caveats: Some 30 was the count of CD8+ CDR3 sequences that patients shared with controls.

This clonotype originated in a human donor in good health. Sequenced input: sorted CD4+, CD8+, or CD8+CD57+ T cells (not recorded which) from PBMCs. The chain links TRBV7-9 to TRBJ2-7; tentative D call: TRBD1 (6 bases). The CDR3 DNA reads TGTGCCAGCACGCGCCCCGAGGGGGCCTACGAGCAGTACTTC. It encodes CASTRPEGAYEQYF.